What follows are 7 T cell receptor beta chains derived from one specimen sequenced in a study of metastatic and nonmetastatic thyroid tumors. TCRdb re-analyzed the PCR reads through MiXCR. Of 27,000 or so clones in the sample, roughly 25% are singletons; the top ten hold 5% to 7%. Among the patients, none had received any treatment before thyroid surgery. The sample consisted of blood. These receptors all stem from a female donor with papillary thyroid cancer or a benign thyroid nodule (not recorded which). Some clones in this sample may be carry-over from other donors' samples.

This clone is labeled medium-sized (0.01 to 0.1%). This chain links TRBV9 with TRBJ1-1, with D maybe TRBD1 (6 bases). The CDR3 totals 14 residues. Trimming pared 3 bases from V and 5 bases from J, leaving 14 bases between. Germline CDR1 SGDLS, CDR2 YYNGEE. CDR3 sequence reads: CASSGTGWETEAFF. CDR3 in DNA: TGTGCCAGCAGCGGTACAGGGTGGGAAACTGAAGCTTTCTTT.

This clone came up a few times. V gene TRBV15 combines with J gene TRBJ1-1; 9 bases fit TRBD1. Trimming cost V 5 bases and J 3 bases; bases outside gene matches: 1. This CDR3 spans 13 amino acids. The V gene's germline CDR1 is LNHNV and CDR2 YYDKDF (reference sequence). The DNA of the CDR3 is TGTGCCACCAGCCGGGACAGGGACACTGAAGCTTTCTTT. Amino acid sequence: CATSRDRDTEAFF.

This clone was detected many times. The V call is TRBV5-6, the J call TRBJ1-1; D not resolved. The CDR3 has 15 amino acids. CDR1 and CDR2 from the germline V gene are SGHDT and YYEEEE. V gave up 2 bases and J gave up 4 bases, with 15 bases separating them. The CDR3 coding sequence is TGTGCCAGCAGCTTTCGAAGGGCCAGCGGCACTGAAGCTTTCTTT. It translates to CASSFRRASGTEAFF.

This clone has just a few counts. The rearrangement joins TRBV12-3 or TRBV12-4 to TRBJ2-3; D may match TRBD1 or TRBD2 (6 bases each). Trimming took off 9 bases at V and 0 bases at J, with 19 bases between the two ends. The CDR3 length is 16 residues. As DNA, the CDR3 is TGTGCCAGTGTAAGGGGGGCATCCACTAGCACAGATACGCAGTATTTT. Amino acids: CASVRGASTSTDTQYF.

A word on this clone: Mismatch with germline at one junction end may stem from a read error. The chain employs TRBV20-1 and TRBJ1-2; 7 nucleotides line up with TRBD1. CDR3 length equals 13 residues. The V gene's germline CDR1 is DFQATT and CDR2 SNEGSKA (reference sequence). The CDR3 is CSAGQVANYCYTF. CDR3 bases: TGCAGTGCCGGACAGGTAGCTAACTATTGCTACACCTTC.

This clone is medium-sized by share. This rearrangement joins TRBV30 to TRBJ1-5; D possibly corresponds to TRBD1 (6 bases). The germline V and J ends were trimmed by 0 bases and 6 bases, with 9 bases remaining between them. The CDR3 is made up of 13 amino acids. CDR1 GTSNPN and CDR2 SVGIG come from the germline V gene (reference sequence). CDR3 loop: CAWSVQGFQPQHF. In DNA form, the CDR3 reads TGTGCCTGGAGTGTACAGGGTTTTCAGCCCCAGCATTTT.

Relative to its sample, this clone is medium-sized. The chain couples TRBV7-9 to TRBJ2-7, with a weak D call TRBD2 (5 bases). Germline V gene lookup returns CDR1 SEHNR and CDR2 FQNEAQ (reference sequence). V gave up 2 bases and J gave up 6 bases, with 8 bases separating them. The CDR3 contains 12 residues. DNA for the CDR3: TGTGCCAGCAGCTTACGGGAAGGCGAGCAGTACGTC. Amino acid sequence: CASSLREGEQYV.